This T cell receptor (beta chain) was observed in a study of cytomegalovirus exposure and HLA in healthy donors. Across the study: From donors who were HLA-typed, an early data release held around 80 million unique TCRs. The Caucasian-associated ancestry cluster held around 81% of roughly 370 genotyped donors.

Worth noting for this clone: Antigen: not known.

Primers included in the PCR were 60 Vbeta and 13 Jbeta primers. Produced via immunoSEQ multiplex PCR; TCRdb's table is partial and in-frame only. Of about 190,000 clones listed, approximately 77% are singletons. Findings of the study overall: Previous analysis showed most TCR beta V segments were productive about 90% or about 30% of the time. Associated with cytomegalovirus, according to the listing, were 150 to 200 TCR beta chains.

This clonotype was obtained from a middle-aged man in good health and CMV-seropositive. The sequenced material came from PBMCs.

CDR3 loop: CASSRQGDTEAFF. CDR3 sequence (DNA): TGTGCCAGCTCGCGACAGGGGGACACTGAAGCTTTCTTT. The chain links TRBV18 to TRBJ1-1; 9 positions agree with TRBD1. Germline CDR1 is KGHSH and CDR2 is LQKENI. V shed 6 bases and J 3 bases; nucleotides not matched to a gene: 2. The CDR3 is 13 residues long.